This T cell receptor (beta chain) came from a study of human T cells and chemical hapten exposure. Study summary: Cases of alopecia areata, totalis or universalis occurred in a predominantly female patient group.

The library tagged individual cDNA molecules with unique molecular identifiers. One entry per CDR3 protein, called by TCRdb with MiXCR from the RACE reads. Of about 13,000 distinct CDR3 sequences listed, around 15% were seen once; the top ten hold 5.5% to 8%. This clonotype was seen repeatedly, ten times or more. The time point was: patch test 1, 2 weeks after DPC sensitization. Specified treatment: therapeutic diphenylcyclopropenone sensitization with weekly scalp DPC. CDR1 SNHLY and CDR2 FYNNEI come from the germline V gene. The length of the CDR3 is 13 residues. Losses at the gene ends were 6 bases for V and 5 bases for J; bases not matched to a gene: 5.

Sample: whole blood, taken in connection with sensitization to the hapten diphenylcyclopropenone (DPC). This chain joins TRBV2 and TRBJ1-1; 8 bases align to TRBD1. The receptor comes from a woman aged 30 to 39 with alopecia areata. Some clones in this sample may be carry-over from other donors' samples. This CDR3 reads CASRGTGRTEAFF. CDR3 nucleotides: TGTGCCAGCAGGGGGACAGGAAGGACTGAAGCTTTCTTT.